A selection of T cell receptor beta chains follows, all from one sample in a study of shared clonotypes between healthy human individuals. Libraries were prepared by immunoSEQ multiplex PCR; TCRdb keeps only in-frame clonotypes and omits some of them. The sample contains hundreds of thousands of clones, 92% of which appear only once. Specimen: naive CD8+ T cells sorted from blood. These receptors all come from a man aged 30 to 45 in good health. Each CDR3 is given with its conserved first and last residue. Fields, in order: clone size, V gene, D gene, J gene, CDR3 DNA, CDR3 protein. The D gene is left open where the match is weak. Size is omitted from some rows. Given values are once, few, many or a class for expanded clones.

clone_size: NA
v_call: TRBV29-1
d_call: NA
j_call: TRBJ2-7
cdr3_nt: TGCAGCGCCCTCGAGATGGGCGGGGCATACTACGAGCAGTACTTC
cdr3_aa: CSALEMGGAYYEQYF

clone_size: NA
v_call: TRBV7-9
d_call: NA
j_call: TRBJ1-4
cdr3_nt: TGTGCCAGCAGCGAGGTGGGGGGTAGAGATGAAAAACTGTTTTTT
cdr3_aa: CASSEVGGRDEKLFF

clone_size: NA
v_call: TRBV19
d_call: TRBD2
j_call: TRBJ2-3
cdr3_nt: TGTGCCACCAGGACTAGCGAGTCTGATACGCAGTATTTT
cdr3_aa: CATRTSESDTQYF

clone_size: NA
v_call: TRBV7-2
d_call: TRBD2
j_call: TRBJ2-7
cdr3_nt: TGTGCCAGCAGCGGAAAGGGACTAGCGATTTACGAGCAGTACTTC
cdr3_aa: CASSGKGLAIYEQYF

clone_size: NA
v_call: TRBV19
d_call: NA
j_call: TRBJ2-7
cdr3_nt: TGTGCCAGTAGTATAGCGGGAGCCTACGAGCAGTACTTC
cdr3_aa: CASSIAGAYEQYF

clone_size: NA
v_call: TRBV5-6
d_call: NA
j_call: TRBJ2-1
cdr3_nt: TGTGCCAGCAGCTTGGCTCCGGGACTCCTGCTCTTC
cdr3_aa: CASSLAPGLLLF

clone_size: NA
v_call: TRBV29-1
d_call: NA
j_call: TRBJ1-2
cdr3_nt: TGCAGCGTTGATCAGGGACTTGGCTATGGCTACACCTTC
cdr3_aa: CSVDQGLGYGYTF

clone_size: NA
v_call: TRBV11-3
d_call: NA
j_call: TRBJ2-1
cdr3_nt: TGTGCCAGCAGCTTGGACGGGTCATCCTACAATGAGCAGTTCTTC
cdr3_aa: CASSLDGSSYNEQFF

clone_size: NA
v_call: TRBV7-9
d_call: TRBD1
j_call: TRBJ1-2
cdr3_nt: TGTGCCAGCAGCGCCGGGACAGGGGGGAACTATGGCTACACCTTC
cdr3_aa: CASSAGTGGNYGYTF

clone_size: NA
v_call: TRBV19
d_call: NA
j_call: TRBJ2-3
cdr3_nt: TGTGCCAGTAGTATAAGGGATACGCAGTATTTT
cdr3_aa: CASSIRDTQYF

clone_size: NA
v_call: TRBV7-6
d_call: TRBD1
j_call: TRBJ2-1
cdr3_nt: TGTGCCAGCAGCTCGCGTCCCCACCGGGACAGGGGGAGCTCCTACAATGAGCAGTTCTTC
cdr3_aa: CASSSRPHRDRGSSYNEQFF

clone_size: once
v_call: TRBV11-2
d_call: TRBD2
j_call: TRBJ2-5
cdr3_nt: TGTGCCAGCAGCTTGGGCGGGAGGGGGTGGCAAGAGACCCAGTACTTC
cdr3_aa: CASSLGGRGWQETQYF

clone_size: NA
v_call: TRBV15
d_call: TRBD1
j_call: TRBJ2-7
cdr3_nt: TGTGCCACCAGCAGAGATGTGGGGACAGGGGGGTACGAGCAGTACTTC
cdr3_aa: CATSRDVGTGGYEQYF

clone_size: NA
v_call: TRBV5-1
d_call: NA
j_call: TRBJ1-2
cdr3_nt: TGCGCCAGCAGCTTGGACACGATTGGGGGCTACACCTTC
cdr3_aa: CASSLDTIGGYTF

clone_size: NA
v_call: TRBV7-2
d_call: NA
j_call: TRBJ2-7
cdr3_nt: TGTGCCAGCAGTCTCGACCCCTTTGAGTACGAGCAGTACTTC
cdr3_aa: CASSLDPFEYEQYF

clone_size: NA
v_call: TRBV7-8
d_call: NA
j_call: TRBJ2-2
cdr3_nt: TGTGCCAGCAGCACCCGAGTGGGGGCCAGCCAACACACCGGGGAGCTGTTTTTT
cdr3_aa: CASSTRVGASQHTGELFF

clone_size: NA
v_call: TRBV14
d_call: NA
j_call: TRBJ2-7
cdr3_nt: TGTGCCAGTAAAAAAACAGGGCGTATGGGGTCCTACGAGCAGTACTTC
cdr3_aa: CASKKTGRMGSYEQYF

clone_size: NA
v_call: TRBV28
d_call: NA
j_call: TRBJ1-4
cdr3_nt: TGTGCCAGCAGTTTCCGGCCTAATGAAAAACTGTTTTTT
cdr3_aa: CASSFRPNEKLFF

clone_size: NA
v_call: TRBV11-1
d_call: TRBD2
j_call: TRBJ2-1
cdr3_nt: TGTGCCAGCAGCCCAAGCCCTGGCGGGAGGGGTAATGAGCAGTTCTTC
cdr3_aa: CASSPSPGGRGNEQFF

clone_size: once
v_call: TRBV18
d_call: NA
j_call: TRBJ2-2
cdr3_nt: TGTGCCAGCTCACCACGTGGCCGCCGGGCCGGGGAGCTGTTTTTT
cdr3_aa: CASSPRGRRAGELFF

clone_size: once
v_call: TRBV7-6
d_call: TRBD2
j_call: TRBJ2-3
cdr3_nt: TGTGCCAGCAGCTCCAGCGGGAGATTCGCAGATACGCAGTATTTT
cdr3_aa: CASSSSGRFADTQYF

clone_size: NA
v_call: TRBV19
d_call: TRBD1
j_call: TRBJ2-7
cdr3_nt: TGTGCCAGTAGTCTCACGGACAGGGACTCCTACGAGCAGTACTTC
cdr3_aa: CASSLTDRDSYEQYF

clone_size: NA
v_call: TRBV11-3
d_call: TRBD1
j_call: TRBJ2-5
cdr3_nt: TGTGCCAGCAGCTCCGGGACAGACAGTCAAGAGACCCAGTACTTC
cdr3_aa: CASSSGTDSQETQYF

clone_size: NA
v_call: TRBV4-1
d_call: TRBD1
j_call: TRBJ1-2
cdr3_nt: TGCGCCACTGCACCGACAGGGATAACCTATGGCTACACCTTC
cdr3_aa: CATAPTGITYGYTF

clone_size: NA
v_call: TRBV27
d_call: NA
j_call: TRBJ1-2
cdr3_nt: TGTGCCAGCAGTCCGGAGAAATTCAACTATGGCTACACCTTC
cdr3_aa: CASSPEKFNYGYTF

clone_size: NA
v_call: TRBV6-1
d_call: NA
j_call: TRBJ2-2
cdr3_nt: TGTGCCAGCAGTGATAGGGTGGCGAACACCGGGGAGCTGTTTTTT
cdr3_aa: CASSDRVANTGELFF

clone_size: once
v_call: TRBV7-6
d_call: NA
j_call: TRBJ2-3
cdr3_nt: TGTGCCAGCAGCAGAGAAGGTTTCCGGGATACGCAGTATTTT
cdr3_aa: CASSREGFRDTQYF

clone_size: few
v_call: TRBV28
d_call: NA
j_call: TRBJ1-4
cdr3_nt: TGTGCCAGCAGTCCCTTCGGGGTCATCGGAAATGAAAAACTGTTTTTT
cdr3_aa: CASSPFGVIGNEKLFF

clone_size: NA
v_call: TRBV27
d_call: NA
j_call: TRBJ1-2
cdr3_nt: TGTGCCAGCAGTCCTCGGAGGGTGGAGGGCTATGGCTACACCTTC
cdr3_aa: CASSPRRVEGYGYTF

clone_size: NA
v_call: TRBV13
d_call: NA
j_call: TRBJ2-5
cdr3_nt: TGTGCCAGCAGCTTTTACACGACGGAGACCCAGTACTTC
cdr3_aa: CASSFYTTETQYF

clone_size: NA
v_call: TRBV27
d_call: TRBD2
j_call: TRBJ2-7
cdr3_nt: TGTGCCAGCAGTCTAGCGGGAATCGACGAGCAGTACTTC
cdr3_aa: CASSLAGIDEQYF

clone_size: NA
v_call: TRBV27
d_call: NA
j_call: TRBJ1-1
cdr3_nt: TGTGCCAGCAGTTTGCTCCAGTCAGGGTTGGAATTGAACACTGAAGCTTTCTTT
cdr3_aa: CASSLLQSGLELNTEAFF

clone_size: NA
v_call: TRBV27
d_call: TRBD2
j_call: TRBJ2-7
cdr3_nt: TGTGCCAGCAGTTTATCATTTTCCGGACTAGTTTACGAGCAGTACTTC
cdr3_aa: CASSLSFSGLVYEQYF

clone_size: NA
v_call: TRBV6-6
d_call: TRBD1
j_call: TRBJ2-7
cdr3_nt: TGTGCCAGCAGTTACTCGGGACAGGGAGCCTACGAGCAGTACTTC
cdr3_aa: CASSYSGQGAYEQYF

clone_size: NA
v_call: TRBV9
d_call: NA
j_call: TRBJ1-4
cdr3_nt: TGTGCCAGCAGCGCCAGGGGACTCCCAACTAATGAAAAACTGTTTTTT
cdr3_aa: CASSARGLPTNEKLFF

clone_size: NA
v_call: TRBV4-3
d_call: TRBD1
j_call: TRBJ2-1
cdr3_nt: TGCGCCAGCAGCCCCGACAGGGGCTACAATGAGCAGTTCTTC
cdr3_aa: CASSPDRGYNEQFF